The entry that follows covers one T cell receptor (beta chain) sequence. Its antigen is currently unknown. The source of the sample is a study of blood T cells in healthy people across ages. Primers used in a second PCR of about 6 to 11 cycles were a sample-barcoded 5' primer and a J-beta primer mix. The authors tagged each cDNA molecule using a template-switch adaptor with 12 random nucleotides. A single record per CDR3 protein comes from TCRdb applying MiXCR to the 5' RACE reads. This sample has around 970,000 distinct CDR3 sequences, with roughly 51% found just once. In germline, CDR1 is SGDLS, CDR2 YYNGEE. This CDR3 spans 15 amino acids. V lost 3 bases and J lost 4; bases outside the gene matches: 6. The study's findings and limits: From one million sequenced T cells, diversity estimates were lower bounds.

The chain recombines TRBV9 with TRBJ1-4, with 7 bases fitting TRBD1. This TCR came from a woman in her sixties in good health. The sequenced sample consisted of blood. The DNA of the CDR3 is TGTGCCAGCAGCGGGGGGACAGACATTAATGAAAAACTGTTTTTT. Translating gives CASSGGTDINEKLFF.